This T cell receptor (beta chain) was captured in a study of blood T cell repertoires in COVID-19. About the research overall: There were acute and convalescent COVID-19 samples, and they came from the United States, Italy and Spain.

The table came from immunoSEQ multiplex PCR; TCRdb's copy has only in-frame clones and leaves some out. The sample holds about 210,000 clones, around 88% seen once. The CDR3 consists of 15 residues. Germline-derived CDR1 and CDR2 are LNHNV and YYDKDF (reference sequence). Trimming cost V 5 bases and J 4 bases, with 17 bases left between them. This clonotype was obtained from a man aged 18 to 30 with active or convalescent COVID-19. The sample consisted of peripheral blood. V gene TRBV15 combines with J gene TRBJ1-1; D is ambiguous. CDR3 loop: CATSVQANIFTEAFF. The CDR3 nucleotides are TGTGCCACCAGCGTCCAGGCAAACATTTTCACTGAAGCTTTCTTT.